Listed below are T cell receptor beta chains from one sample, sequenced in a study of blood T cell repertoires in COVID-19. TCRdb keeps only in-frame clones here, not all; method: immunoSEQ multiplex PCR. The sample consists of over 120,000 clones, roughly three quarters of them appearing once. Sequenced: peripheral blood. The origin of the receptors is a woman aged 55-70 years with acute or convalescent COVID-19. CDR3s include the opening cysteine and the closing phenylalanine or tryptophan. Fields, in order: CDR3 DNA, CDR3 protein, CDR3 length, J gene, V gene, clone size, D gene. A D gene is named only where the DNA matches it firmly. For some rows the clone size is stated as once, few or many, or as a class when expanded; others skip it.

TGTGCCACCAGTGGGGACAGGGGAACCTACGAGCAGTACTTC,CATSGDRGTYEQYF,14,TRBJ2-7,TRBV24-1,.,TRBD1
TGTGCCACCAGTGACGGGGGGATCGGAATACAAGAGACCCAGTACTTC,CATSDGGIGIQETQYF,16,TRBJ2-5,TRBV24-1,.,TRBD2
TGTGCTAGTGGTTTCAGGCTCACAGATACGCAGTATTTT,CASGFRLTDTQYF,13,TRBJ2-3,TRBV12-5,.,.
TGTGCCAGCAGGCAAGCACGGCGCGGGACCTACAATGAGCAGTTCTTC,CASRQARRGTYNEQFF,16,TRBJ2-1,TRBV27,few,.
TGTGCCAGCAGACCACTAGCGGGGCCTAACGAGCAGTACTTC,CASRPLAGPNEQYF,14,TRBJ2-7,TRBV6-5,few,TRBD2
TGTGCCAGCAGTGAAGCTCTGTACGGGTCCACGGGAAACACCATATATTTT,CASSEALYGSTGNTIYF,17,TRBJ1-3,TRBV6-1,.,.
TGTGCCAGCAGCGTAGGTGAAGGAGCGCTAAGCTATGGCTACACCTTC,CASSVGEGALSYGYTF,16,TRBJ1-2,TRBV9,.,.
TGTGCCAGCAGCATAAGCGGGAGTACGCAGTATTTT,CASSISGSTQYF,12,TRBJ2-3,TRBV5-6,.,TRBD2
TGTGCCAGCAGCCAGGGGAGAGGGAGGATCTACGAGCAGTACTTC,CASSQGRGRIYEQYF,15,TRBJ2-7,TRBV14,.,.
TGTGCCAGCAGCTTCACGGCAGGGCAGCCCCAGCATTTT,CASSFTAGQPQHF,13,TRBJ1-5,TRBV7-6,once,.
TGTGCCTGGAGTCCTGGGACAGGGTATTCGCAGTATTTT,CAWSPGTGYSQYF,13,TRBJ2-3,TRBV30,few,TRBD1
TGTGCCAGCAGCCTGGGACTAGCGGGAGTTGGTGAGCAGTTCTTC,CASSLGLAGVGEQFF,15,TRBJ2-1,TRBV7-3,.,TRBD2
TGTGCCTGGAGTGTAGGACAGGGCTATAATGAGCAGTTCTTC,CAWSVGQGYNEQFF,14,TRBJ2-1,TRBV30,.,TRBD1
TGCAGCGTTGAAGATCCACTAGCCCTAGGCACAGATACGCAGTATTTT,CSVEDPLALGTDTQYF,16,TRBJ2-3,TRBV29-1,.,.
TGTGCCAGCAGTCGACTAGAAAGGAAGGGCTACACCTTC,CASSRLERKGYTF,13,TRBJ1-2,TRBV6-5,.,.
TGTGCCAGCAGTAGAGCCTATTACAATGAGCAGTTCTTC,CASSRAYYNEQFF,13,TRBJ2-1,TRBV11-3,once,.
TGTGCCAGCAGCTTTACTCTGGCGGTTTACAATGAGCAGTTCTTC,CASSFTLAVYNEQFF,15,TRBJ2-1,TRBV7-6,.,.
TGTGCCAGCAGTTTATCGAGGGCCCCTGGAAACACCATATATTTT,CASSLSRAPGNTIYF,15,TRBJ1-3,TRBV27,.,.
TGTGCCAGCAGCTTTCCTGAACTAGCGGGGCTCACAGATACGCAGTATTTT,CASSFPELAGLTDTQYF,17,TRBJ2-3,TRBV5-6,.,TRBD2
TGTGCCAGCAGCTTAGGTCCCAGGTGGCTGGCCTACGAGCAGTACTTC,CASSLGPRWLAYEQYF,16,TRBJ2-7,TRBV7-8,.,.
TGTGCCACTCAGGGACAGGGGCGCACTGAAGCTTTCTTT,CATQGQGRTEAFF,13,TRBJ1-1,TRBV24-1,.,TRBD1
TGTGCCAGCAGCCATCCCATCCTTGGAGGCTGGTATTTT,CASSHPILGGWYF,13,TRBJ2-3,TRBV7-9,.,.
TGTGCCAGCAGCTTAGGCCTGGAGTACGAGCAGTACTTC,CASSLGLEYEQYF,13,TRBJ2-7,TRBV11-2,.,.
TGTGCCAGCAGCATTAGACAGTCGGGTGAAAAACTGTTTTTT,CASSIRQSGEKLFF,14,TRBJ1-4,TRBV7-8,.,.
TGTGCCAGCAGACTCCGGACAGTGCAAAGTGGCAATCAGCCCCAGCATTTT,CASRLRTVQSGNQPQHF,17,TRBJ1-5,TRBV28,few,.
TGTGCCTGGGCGGTTGGACTAGCAGGTCCCGAGTACTTC,CAWAVGLAGPEYF,13,TRBJ2-7,TRBV30,few,TRBD2
TGTGCCAGCAGCGTAGTAACTAGTGCGTACAATGAGCAGTTCTTC,CASSVVTSAYNEQFF,15,TRBJ2-1,TRBV9,.,.
TGTGCCAGCAGTCCCTCCCGGGACTCTGGACTCACCAGTACCTCCTACGAGCAGTACTTC,CASSPSRDSGLTSTSYEQYF,20,TRBJ2-7,TRBV9,many,.
TGTGCCACAAAAAAGGGGGCTAGCGGGAGTTTATCGAATGAGCAGTTCTTC,CATKKGASGSLSNEQFF,17,TRBJ2-1,TRBV19,.,TRBD2
TGTGCCAGTTTAGATTTACGGGTACGCACTGAAGCTTTCTTT,CASLDLRVRTEAFF,14,TRBJ1-1,TRBV19,.,.
TGTGCCAGCAGCTTGCAAAACTATGGCTACACCTTC,CASSLQNYGYTF,12,TRBJ1-2,TRBV5-4,.,.
TGTGCCAGCAGCTTGGTAGGGGCTCTCGACGAGCAGTACTTC,CASSLVGALDEQYF,14,TRBJ2-7,TRBV5-6,few,.
TGTGCCTACCACCAAGCGGGAGGGTCCAATGAGCAGTTCTTC,CAYHQAGGSNEQFF,14,TRBJ2-1,TRBV30,.,TRBD2
TGTGCCAGCAGCTTAATTCCCAGTTACGAGCAGTACTTC,CASSLIPSYEQYF,13,TRBJ2-7,TRBV7-3,.,.
TGTGCCAGCAGTCCTCGGACGGGAAATTCGGAGACCCAGTACTTC,CASSPRTGNSETQYF,15,TRBJ2-5,TRBV27,.,.
TGCAGTGCTAGTTTTGACAGATACAACTATGGCTACACCTTC,CSASFDRYNYGYTF,14,TRBJ1-2,TRBV20-1,.,.
TGTGCCAGCAGCTCCCAGGCAGATACGCAGTATTTT,CASSSQADTQYF,12,TRBJ2-3,TRBV5-6,.,.
TGTGCCAGCTTCACAGGGAATACGCAGTATTTT,CASFTGNTQYF,11,TRBJ2-3,TRBV27,.,.
TGTGCCAGCAGCCCCCGGGGGGGCAGGTTTGCTGAAGCTTTCTTT,CASSPRGGRFAEAFF,15,TRBJ1-1,TRBV7-2,.,.
TGTGCCAGCAGTCTCAGGCGCGGGGGCGGCACTGAAGCTTTCTTT,CASSLRRGGGTEAFF,15,TRBJ1-1,TRBV27,.,.
TGTGCCAGCAGCTTGCCGGACAGATACTCCTACAATGAGCAGTTCTTC,CASSLPDRYSYNEQFF,16,TRBJ2-1,TRBV5-6,.,.
TGTGCCAGCAGTGACTCATCAGGGGGCGGCACTGAAGCTTTCTTT,CASSDSSGGGTEAFF,15,TRBJ1-1,TRBV6-4,.,TRBD1
TGTGCCAGCGGTACCGCTGTCGCGGGGGTACCCTACGAGCAGTACTTC,CASGTAVAGVPYEQYF,16,TRBJ2-7,TRBV28,.,TRBD2